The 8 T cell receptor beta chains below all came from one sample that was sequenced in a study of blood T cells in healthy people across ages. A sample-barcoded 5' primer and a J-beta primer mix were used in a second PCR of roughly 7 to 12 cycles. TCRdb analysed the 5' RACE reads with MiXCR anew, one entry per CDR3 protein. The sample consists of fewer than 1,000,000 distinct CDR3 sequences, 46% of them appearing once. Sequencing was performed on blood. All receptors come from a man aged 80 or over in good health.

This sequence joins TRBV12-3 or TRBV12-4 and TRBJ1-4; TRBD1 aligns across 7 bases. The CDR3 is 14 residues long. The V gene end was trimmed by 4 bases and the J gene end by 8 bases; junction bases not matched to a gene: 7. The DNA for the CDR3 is TGTGCCAGCAGTTCAGTCGGGACAGCAGAAAAACTGTTTTTT. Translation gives CASSSVGTAEKLFF.

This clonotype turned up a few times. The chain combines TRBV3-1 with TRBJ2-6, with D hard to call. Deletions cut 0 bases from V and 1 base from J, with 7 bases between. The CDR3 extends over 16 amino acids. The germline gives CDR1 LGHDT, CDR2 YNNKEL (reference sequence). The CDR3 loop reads CASSQDPQSGANVLTF. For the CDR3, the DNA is TGTGCCAGCAGCCAAGATCCCCAGTCTGGGGCCAACGTCCTGACTTTC.

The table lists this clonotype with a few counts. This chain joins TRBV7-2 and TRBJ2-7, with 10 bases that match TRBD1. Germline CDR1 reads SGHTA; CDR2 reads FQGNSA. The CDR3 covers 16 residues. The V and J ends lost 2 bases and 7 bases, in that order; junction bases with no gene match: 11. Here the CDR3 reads CASSLKPGQGMWEQYF. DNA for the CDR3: TGTGCCAGCAGCTTAAAGCCGGGACAGGGGATGTGGGAGCAGTACTTC.

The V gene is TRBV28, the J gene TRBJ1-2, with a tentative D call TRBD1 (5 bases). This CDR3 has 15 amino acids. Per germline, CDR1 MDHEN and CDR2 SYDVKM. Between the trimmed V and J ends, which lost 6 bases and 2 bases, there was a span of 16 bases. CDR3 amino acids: CASRAGPSGNYGYTF. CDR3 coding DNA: TGTGCCAGCAGGGCGGGACCCTCGGGGAACTATGGCTACACCTTC.

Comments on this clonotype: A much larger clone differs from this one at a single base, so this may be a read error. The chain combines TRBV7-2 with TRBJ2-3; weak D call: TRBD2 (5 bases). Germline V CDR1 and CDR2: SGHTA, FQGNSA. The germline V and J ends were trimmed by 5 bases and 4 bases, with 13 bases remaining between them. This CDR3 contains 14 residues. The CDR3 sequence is CASSASLVADTQYF. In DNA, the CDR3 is TGTGCCAGCAGCGCTTCACTAGTAGCAGATACGCAGTATTTT.

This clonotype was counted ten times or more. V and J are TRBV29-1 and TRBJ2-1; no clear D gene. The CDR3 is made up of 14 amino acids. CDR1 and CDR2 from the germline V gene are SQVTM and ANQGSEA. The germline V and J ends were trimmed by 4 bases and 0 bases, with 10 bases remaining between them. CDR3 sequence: CSVAWTSSYNEQFF. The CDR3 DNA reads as TGCAGCGTTGCTTGGACGAGCTCCTACAATGAGCAGTTCTTC.

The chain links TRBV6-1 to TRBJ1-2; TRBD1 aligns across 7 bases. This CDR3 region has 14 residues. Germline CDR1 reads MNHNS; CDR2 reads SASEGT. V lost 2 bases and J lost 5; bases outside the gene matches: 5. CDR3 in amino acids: CASSEFGGQYGYTF. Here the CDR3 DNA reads TGTGCCAGCAGTGAATTTGGGGGACAGTATGGCTACACCTTC.

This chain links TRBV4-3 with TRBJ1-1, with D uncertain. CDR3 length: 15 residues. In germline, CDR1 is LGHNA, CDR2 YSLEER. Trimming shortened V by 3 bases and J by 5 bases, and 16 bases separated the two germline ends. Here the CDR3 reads CASSHLTGMGTEAFF. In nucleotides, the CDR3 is TGCGCCAGCAGCCACCTGACGGGCATGGGGACTGAAGCTTTCTTT.